Below, 25 T cell receptor beta chains from the same sample are listed, as sequenced in a study of OX40 agonist ivuxolimab in advanced cancers. TCRdb keeps only in-frame clones here, not all; method: immunoSEQ multiplex PCR. This sample has some 75,000 clones; around 90% occur once, and the top ten carry about 2.5%. Sequenced here: CD4+ or CD8+ T cells sorted from blood, sampled in a trial of the OX40 agonist ivuxolimab. These receptors all come from an adult with an advanced solid tumor such as melanoma, head and neck, liver or kidney cancer.

This clone is a singleton in its sample. The CDR3 spells CASRSSGQVHEQYV. CDR3 bases: TGTGCCAGCAGATCCTCGGGACAGGTCCACGAGCAGTACGTC. The chain is built from TRBV6-5 and TRBJ2-7; TRBD1 agrees at 8 bases. V shed 6 bases and J 5 bases; nucleotides not matched to a gene: 9. CDR1 and CDR2 from the germline V gene are MNHEY and SVGAGI. The CDR3 is 14 residues long.

The chain employs TRBV6-5 and TRBJ2-5; tentative D call: TRBD1 (7 bases). The V and J ends lost 9 bases and 6 bases respectively, with 20 bases between them. Looked up from germline, CDR1 is MNHEY and CDR2 is SVGAGI. This CDR3 region has 14 residues. CDR3 in amino acids: CARGLTGVEKTQYF. The CDR3 bases are TGTGCCAGGGGACTTACAGGGGTGGAAAAGACCCAGTACTTC.

The genes are TRBV30 and TRBJ2-6; the D call may be TRBD1 or TRBD2 (5 bases each). The CDR3 loop spans 12 amino acids. Trimming removed 3 bases from V and 9 bases from J, with 9 bases in between. Germline V gene lookup returns CDR1 GTSNPN and CDR2 SVGIG (reference sequence). The CDR3 coding sequence is TGTGCCTGGAGAACAGGAGGCAACGTCCTGACTTTC. It translates to CAWRTGGNVLTF.

The chain couples TRBV28 to TRBJ2-7; D is uncertain. Trimming shortened V by 5 bases and J by 2 bases, and 10 bases separated the two germline ends. This CDR3 spans 13 amino acids. CDR1 and CDR2 from the germline V gene are MDHEN and SYDVKM. In DNA, the CDR3 is TGTGCCAGCAGTCGCCAGGCGCCCTACGAGCAGTACGTC. Its translation is CASSRQAPYEQYV.

The chain carries TRBV7-2 and TRBJ1-2, with 8 bases that match TRBD1. The CDR3 contains 16 residues. V lost 6 bases, J lost 2 bases, and 11 bases stayed unmatched. The germline V gene encodes CDR1 SGHTA and CDR2 FQGNSA. The CDR3 DNA sequence: TGTGCCAGCAGAGCTACAGGGGGGTTGGAAAACTATGGCTACACCTTC. Its protein product is CASRATGGLENYGYTF. The variable domain in full, with the rest retrieved from reference TRBV7-2 and TRBJ1-2, is GAGVSQSPSNKVTEKGKDVELRCDPISGHTALYWYRQSLGQGLEFLIYFQGNSAPDKSGLPSDRFSAERTGGSVSTLTIQRTQQEDSAVYLCASRATGGLENYGYTFGSGTRLTVV.

This clone has just a few counts. This rearrangement joins TRBV5-4 to TRBJ1-6; 9 bases are shared with TRBD1. This CDR3 has 16 residues. Trimming removed 4 bases from V and 3 bases from J; junction bases left unmatched: 5. Germline V lookup: CDR1 SGHNT, CDR2 YYREEE (reference sequence). CDR3 in DNA: TGTGCCAGCAGCCGGACAGGGGAGGGCTATAATTCACCCCTCCACTTT. Its translation is CASSRTGEGYNSPLHF.

This chain connects TRBV19 to TRBJ2-5, with D tentatively TRBD1 (5 bases). Trimming pared 4 bases from V and 1 base from J, leaving 13 bases between. The CDR3 is 15 residues long. Germline values: CDR1 LNHDA, CDR2 SQIVND (reference sequence). DNA of the CDR3: TGTGCCAGTAGTACAGGGTTAAAGGGCCAAGAGACCCAGTACTTC. Translation gives CASSTGLKGQETQYF.

This chain joins TRBV9 and TRBJ2-1, with a weak D call TRBD2 (5 bases). CDR1 is SGDLS, CDR2 YYNGEE, per germline. There are 14 residues in the CDR3. V lost 4 bases, J lost 8 bases, and 16 bases lay in between. The CDR3 is CASSPRDPVYEQFF. The CDR3 DNA is TGTGCCAGCAGCCCCCGGGATCCCGTATATGAGCAGTTCTTC.

The rearrangement links TRBV7-6 to TRBJ2-3; 12 bases align to TRBD2. The trim removed 1 base at V and 2 bases at J, leaving 7 bases unmatched. This CDR3 is 18 amino acids long. Germline CDR1 SGHVS, CDR2 FNYEAQ. The CDR3 loop reads CASSLGLAGGLSTDTQYF. The CDR3 DNA sequence: TGTGCCAGCAGCTTAGGGCTAGCGGGGGGGCTATCCACAGATACGCAGTATTTT.

This clone was counted once. The chain has TRBV19 and TRBJ2-3; 7 nucleotides match TRBD2. The CDR3 extends over 16 amino acids. Per the germline V gene, CDR1 is LNHDA and CDR2 is SQIVND (reference sequence). The V gene end was trimmed by 5 bases and the J gene end by 2 bases; junction bases not matched to a gene: 10. The CDR3 loop is CASSSGTTRTTDTQYF. The CDR3 region has the DNA TGTGCCAGTAGTTCCGGGACTACCAGGACCACAGATACGCAGTATTTT.

The chain combines TRBV11-2 with TRBJ2-3; D perhaps matches TRBD1 (6 bases). Per germline, CDR1 SGHAT and CDR2 FQNNGV. Trimming took off 2 bases at V and 2 bases at J, with 8 bases between the two ends. The CDR3 loop spans 14 amino acids. In DNA, the CDR3 is TGTGCCAGCAGCTTACACAGGGACACAGATACGCAGTATTTT. This encodes CASSLHRDTDTQYF.

The chain carries TRBV28 and TRBJ1-4; D gene uncertain. CDR3 length: 15 amino acids. The V end lost 1 base, the J end lost 4 bases, and 10 bases lay between the germline ends. The V gene's germline CDR1 is MDHEN and CDR2 SYDVKM. CDR3 protein: CASSLLGLGNEKLFF. The CDR3, as DNA: TGTGCCAGCAGTTTATTGGGTTTGGGTAATGAAAAACTGTTTTTT.

The chain combines TRBV9 with TRBJ1-4, with 7 bases fitting TRBD1. The germline gives CDR1 SGDLS, CDR2 YYNGEE. The CDR3 contains 16 residues. The V segment lost 4 bases and the J segment 3 bases; nucleotides outside the gene matches: 9. This chain's CDR3 is CASSSDRDHANEKLFF. DNA for the CDR3: TGTGCCAGCAGCTCCGACAGGGATCATGCTAATGAAAAACTGTTTTTT.

For this clone: Other nucleotide sequences from this sample produce the same CDR3. The V gene is TRBV28, the J gene TRBJ1-2, with D maybe TRBD1 (6 bases). The CDR3 runs to 14 residues. V was pared by 6 bases and J by 7 bases, with 18 bases between. Looked up from germline, CDR1 is MDHEN and CDR2 is SYDVKM. The CDR3 spells CASRPGQGISGYTF. The CDR3 DNA sequence: TGTGCCAGCAGACCGGGGCAGGGGATTTCTGGCTACACCTTC.

This clone was detected once. The V gene is TRBV14, the J gene TRBJ1-1; D is ambiguous. Per the germline V gene, CDR1 is SGHDN and CDR2 is FVKESK. The CDR3 runs to 13 residues. V was trimmed by 7 bases and J by 3 bases, leaving 12 bases between them. The DNA for the CDR3 is TGTGCCAGCAATGGCAGACCTCACACTGAAGCTTTCTTT. It yields the protein CASNGRPHTEAFF.

The chain joins TRBV19 to TRBJ2-5; no definite D call. CDR3 size: 18 residues. The germline CDR1 and CDR2 sequences are LNHDA and SQIVND (reference sequence). With 3 bases removed from V and 5 bases from J, the gap between germline ends came to 25 bases. The CDR3 reads CASSISDFGVELRETQYF. The CDR3 DNA sequence: TGTGCCAGTAGTATCTCCGACTTTGGCGTCGAACTCCGGGAGACCCAGTACTTC.

J is TRBJ1-5 and V is TRBV5-6; 8 bases are a match to TRBD1. The CDR3 runs 14 residues. CDR1 is SGHDT and CDR2 is YYEEEE in the germline V gene. Losses at the gene ends were 4 bases for V and 2 bases for J; bases not matched to a gene: 2. DNA for the CDR3: TGTGCCAGCAGCCCGACAGGGGGCAATCAGCCCCAGCATTTT. Amino acids: CASSPTGGNQPQHF.

The chain links TRBV9 to TRBJ2-5; 12 positions match TRBD2. Germline-derived CDR1 and CDR2 are SGDLS and YYNGEE. V shed 0 bases, J shed 2 bases, and the junction held 5 bases outside the gene matches. This CDR3 contains 17 residues. The CDR3 loop reads CASSVGLAGAGQETQYF. In DNA form, the CDR3 reads TGTGCCAGCAGCGTAGGACTAGCGGGGGCCGGGCAAGAGACCCAGTACTTC.

The chain recombines TRBV7-9 with TRBJ2-5; perhaps TRBD1 as D (6 bases). V was trimmed by 1 base and J by 5 bases, leaving 20 bases between them. The germline CDR1 and CDR2 sequences are SEHNR and FQNEAQ (reference sequence). The CDR3 has 17 amino acids. CDR3 nucleotides: TGTGCCAGCAGCTTAGATAGGGGGACGCTAGGCCCGGAGACCCAGTACTTC. Translated, it gives CASSLDRGTLGPETQYF. The whole variable domain, remainder taken from reference TRBV7-9 and TRBJ2-5, is DTGVSQNPRHKITKRGQNVTFRCDPISEHNRLYWYRQTLGQGPEFLTYFQNEAQLEKSRLLSDRFSAERPKGSFSTLEIQRTEQGDSAMYLCASSLDRGTLGPETQYFGPGTRLLVL.

The rearrangement joins TRBV25-1 to TRBJ1-6; a weak D match, TRBD1 (5 bases). This CDR3 spans 14 amino acids. From germline, CDR1 is MGHDK and CDR2 SYGVNS. Between the trimmed V and J ends, which lost 5 bases and 7 bases, there was a span of 12 bases. The CDR3 is CASSPGLLNSPLHF. The CDR3, as DNA: TGTGCCAGCAGTCCGGGACTGCTAAATTCACCCCTCCACTTT. Drawing the rest from reference TRBV25-1 and TRBJ1-6, the complete variable domain is EADIYQTPRYLVIGTGKKITLECSQTMGHDKMYWYQQDPGMELHLIHYSYGVNSTEKGDLSSESTVSRIRTEHFPLTLESARPSHTSQYLCASSPGLLNSPLHFGNGTRLTVT.

This clone is a singleton in its sample. For the CDR3, the DNA is TGTGCCAGCAGGGGCGGCCCCAAAGAGACCCAGTACTTC. It encodes CASRGGPKETQYF. J is TRBJ2-5 and V is TRBV14; D is undetermined. V was shortened by 6 bases and J by 3 bases, with 11 bases between the two germline ends. Per germline, CDR1 SGHDN and CDR2 FVKESK. The CDR3 length is 13 residues.

In its sample, this clone was seen once. This chain connects TRBV6-5 to TRBJ1-2; possibly TRBD1 for D (5 bases). The CDR3 has 11 residues. Germline CDR1 and CDR2: MNHEY and SVGAGI. Trimming removed 2 bases at V and 8 bases at J, with 6 bases between. CDR3 loop: CASSYRGGYTF. CDR3 sequence (DNA): TGTGCCAGCAGTTACAGGGGCGGCTACACCTTC.

This clone was picked up a small number of times. J is TRBJ2-3 and V is TRBV11-2, with D maybe TRBD1 (6 bases). V dropped 5 bases and J dropped 0 bases, with 9 bases sitting between them. Looked up from germline, CDR1 is SGHAT and CDR2 is FQNNGV. This CDR3 region has 14 residues. The chain's CDR3 is CASSRGSSTDTQYF. CDR3 in DNA: TGTGCCAGCAGCAGGGGGTCTAGCACAGATACGCAGTATTTT.

V gene TRBV7-2 combines with J gene TRBJ1-3, with D possibly matching TRBD1 (5 bases). The CDR3 contains 17 residues. The V end lost 3 bases, the J end lost 0 bases, and 15 bases lay between the germline ends. CDR1 is SGHTA, CDR2 FQGNSA, per germline. This chain's CDR3 is CASSLGPMGGSGNTIYF. In DNA form, the CDR3 reads TGTGCCAGCAGCTTGGGACCGATGGGGGGCTCTGGAAACACCATATATTTT.

CDR3: CAISVTWGQISGNTIYF. The CDR3 DNA reads as TGTGCCATCAGCGTCACCTGGGGACAGATCTCTGGAAACACCATATATTTT. The chain couples TRBV10-3 to TRBJ1-3, with 7 bases fitting TRBD1. Germline CDR1 reads ENHRY; CDR2 reads SYGVKD. Germline trimming cut 6 bases from V and 0 bases from J; bases unmatched to any gene: 11. CDR3 size: 17 residues.